Sequencing of this T cell receptor (beta chain) was carried out in a study of monozygotic twins with inflammatory bowel disease. Study findings and constraints: Researchers report that IBD patients shared fewer clonotypes with others than healthy twins, especially amid disease activity.

TCRdb reprocessed the 5' RACE reads and stores each CDR3 protein as one record, lacking DNA. The sample holds hundreds of thousands of distinct CDR3 sequences. CDR1 is DFQATT, CDR2 SNEGSKA, per germline (reference sequence). The CDR3 is 11 amino acids. Regarding this clonotype: The antigen remains unidentified.

The specimen was blood. This TCR came from a human donor with ulcerative colitis or Crohn's disease, or a healthy co-twin of an affected twin (not recorded which). This chain uses TRBV20-1 with TRBJ1-2. This chain's CDR3 is CSVTGGYGYTF.